These T cell receptor beta chains were read from a single sample in a study of blood T cell repertoires in COVID-19. Generated by immunoSEQ multiplex PCR, the TCRdb table keeps only in-frame clones and is missing some. The sample records 75,000 to 90,000 clones, about nine tenths being singletons. The source material was peripheral blood. All receptors come from a woman between 50 and 59 years old in a cohort sampled during active COVID-19. CDR3s include the opening cysteine and the closing phenylalanine or tryptophan. The order of the fields is CDR3 protein, CDR3 DNA, V gene, D gene, clone size, J gene. A D gene is named only where the DNA matches it firmly. Rows may omit the clone size; those that give it use once, few, many or a size class.

CASSLPGQGAGQPQHF	TGCGCCAGCAGCCTTCCGGGACAGGGGGCCGGACAGCCCCAGCATTTT	TRBV4-1	TRBD1	once	TRBJ1-5
CATRGDWPQHF	TGTGCCACCCGAGGGGACTGGCCCCAGCATTTT	TRBV6-6	NA	NA	TRBJ1-5
CASSLVREKLFF	TGTGCCAGCAGTTTAGTACGGGAAAAACTGTTTTTT	TRBV28	NA	NA	TRBJ1-4
CASSPSGRTDTQYF	TGTGCCAGCAGCCCCAGCGGGAGAACAGATACGCAGTATTTT	TRBV3-1/TRBV3-2	TRBD2	NA	TRBJ2-3
CASSLGTGGNEQYF	TGTGCCAGCAGCTTGGGGACAGGGGGTAACGAGCAGTACTTC	TRBV3-1/TRBV3-2	TRBD1	NA	TRBJ2-7
CASSAPGAGGLLQNTIYF	TGTGCCAGCAGCGCCCCTGGGGCAGGGGGCTTACTGCAAAACACCATATATTTT	TRBV9	TRBD1	NA	TRBJ1-3
CASTPRGRVNNEQFF	TGTGCCAGCACTCCCAGGGGCAGGGTGAACAATGAGCAGTTCTTC	TRBV28	NA	NA	TRBJ2-1
CASSQETRRTNQPQHF	TGCGCCAGCAGCCAAGAAACCAGGAGGACCAATCAGCCCCAGCATTTT	TRBV4-1	NA	many	TRBJ1-5
CASSQGQQGYDYGYTF	TGTGCCAGCAGCCAAGGCCAACAGGGGTATGACTATGGCTACACCTTC	TRBV4-2	TRBD1	NA	TRBJ1-2
CASSLAYTGELFF	TGCGCCAGCAGCTTGGCTTACACCGGGGAGCTGTTTTTT	TRBV5-1	NA	NA	TRBJ2-2
CASSHEGGQGAYEQYF	TGCGCCAGCAGTCACGAGGGGGGACAGGGGGCTTACGAGCAGTACTTC	TRBV4-1	TRBD1	once	TRBJ2-7
CASSLATGIYSNQPQHF	TGTGCCAGCAGTTTGGCGACAGGGATCTATAGCAATCAGCCCCAGCATTTT	TRBV28	TRBD1	once	TRBJ1-5
CASSVLDRVETQYF	TGTGCCAGCAGCGTCCTAGACAGGGTGGAGACCCAGTACTTC	TRBV5-6	TRBD1	NA	TRBJ2-5
CASSTRDRVSGYTF	TGTGCCAGCAGCACCAGGGACAGGGTATCTGGCTACACCTTC	TRBV13	TRBD1	once	TRBJ1-2
CSVAGGYTEAFF	TGCAGCGTTGCGGGGGGATACACTGAAGCTTTCTTT	TRBV29-1	NA	NA	TRBJ1-1
CASSKERQGYSNSPLHF	TGTGCCAGCAGCAAAGAAAGACAGGGGTATAGTAATTCACCCCTCCACTTT	TRBV3-1/TRBV3-2	TRBD1	once	TRBJ1-6
CASVMGQGIYEQYF	TGTGCCAGCGTCATGGGGCAGGGGATCTACGAGCAGTACTTC	TRBV21-1	NA	NA	TRBJ2-7
CASSLLTSGSRDTQYF	TGTGCCAGCAGTTTACTGACTAGCGGGAGTCGGGATACGCAGTATTTT	TRBV28	TRBD2	NA	TRBJ2-3
CASRPRPSTDTQYF	TGTGCCAGCAGGCCGCGCCCTAGCACAGATACGCAGTATTTT	TRBV7-9	NA	NA	TRBJ2-3
CASSTPRRERNEQFF	TGTGCCAGCAGTACCCCCCGGCGGGAGCGCAATGAGCAGTTCTTC	TRBV28	TRBD2	once	TRBJ2-1
CATQSRERSYNEQFF	TGTGCCACCCAATCGCGGGAGAGATCCTACAATGAGCAGTTCTTC	TRBV24-1	TRBD2	NA	TRBJ2-1
CASSWEVAGRTQYF	TGTGCCAGTAGTTGGGAGGTAGCGGGGAGGACCCAGTACTTC	TRBV19	TRBD2	NA	TRBJ2-5
CASSHPKAGGRNEQYF	TGCGCCAGCAGCCACCCTAAAGCGGGGGGGCGGAACGAGCAGTACTTC	TRBV4-1	TRBD2	NA	TRBJ2-7
CASSGQISNQPQHF	TGTGCCAGCAGTGGGCAGATTAGCAATCAGCCCCAGCATTTT	TRBV2	NA	NA	TRBJ1-5
CASSQAHGLAGNEQFF	TGCGCCAGCAGCCAAGCCCACGGACTAGCGGGAAATGAGCAGTTCTTC	TRBV4-1	TRBD2	NA	TRBJ2-1
CASSLAQVSSEQYF	TGCGCCAGCAGCTTGGCCCAGGTTAGTAGCGAGCAGTACTTC	TRBV5-1	NA	NA	TRBJ2-7
CASSLATSGRAGQETQYF	TGTGCCAGCAGCCTCGCGACTAGCGGGAGGGCCGGCCAAGAGACCCAGTACTTC	TRBV7-2	TRBD2	once	TRBJ2-5
CASKKDGDYEQYF	TGTGCCAGCAAAAAAGACGGAGACTACGAGCAGTACTTC	TRBV12-3/TRBV12-4	NA	few	TRBJ2-7
CASRALRGTNEKLFF	TGTGCCAGCAGAGCGCTGCGGGGGACTAATGAAAAACTGTTTTTT	TRBV6-5	NA	NA	TRBJ1-4
CASRGDSSYNSPLHF	TGTGCCAGCAGGGGGGACAGCTCCTATAATTCACCCCTCCACTTT	TRBV28	TRBD1	NA	TRBJ1-6